This T cell receptor (beta chain) stems from a study of control samples from healthy donors and cancer patients. Produced via immunoSEQ multiplex PCR; TCRdb's table is partial and in-frame only. Among about 34,000 clones, about 86% were seen once, and the ten largest hold about 1.5%. The CDR3 contains 12 residues. The V gene's germline CDR1 is LNHDA and CDR2 SQIVND (reference sequence). Trimming stripped 5 bases from V and 4 bases from J, with 8 bases between. This clone came up once. The rearrangement uses TRBV19 and TRBJ2-5, with a weak D call TRBD1 (5 bases). The receptor comes from a middle-aged woman with lung cancer. Sequenced sample: PBMCs. The chain's CDR3 is CASSLGAETQYF. The CDR3 DNA reads TGTGCCAGTAGTCTTGGGGCAGAGACCCAGTACTTC.